One and the same sample provided the 18 T cell receptor beta chains below, sequenced in a study of blood T cell repertoires in COVID-19. Produced via immunoSEQ multiplex PCR; TCRdb's table is partial and in-frame only. The sample comprises about 490,000 clones, approximately 85% of which are singletons, and more than 3% rests with the top ten. Sequenced input: peripheral blood. Every receptor here comes from a human donor in a cohort sampled during active COVID-19.

This rearrangement joins TRBV19 to TRBJ1-3; unclear D gene. Germline V gene lookup returns CDR1 LNHDA and CDR2 SQIVND (reference sequence). There are 15 residues in the CDR3. V dropped 6 bases and J dropped 0 bases, with 12 bases sitting between them. This CDR3 is CASSNSMNSGNTIYF. In DNA, the CDR3 is TGTGCCAGTAGCAACAGTATGAACTCTGGAAACACCATATATTTT.

The chain carries TRBV29-1 and TRBJ1-1; possibly TRBD1 for D (6 bases). This CDR3 spans 16 amino acids. The V gene's germline CDR1 is SQVTM and CDR2 ANQGSEA. V was trimmed by 7 bases and J by 1 base, leaving 22 bases between them. DNA of the CDR3: TGCAGCGCCGAAGGATGGTCTGGGGGCGCGAACACTGAAGCTTTCTTT. It specifies CSAEGWSGGANTEAFF. Combining the CDR3 with reference TRBV29-1 and TRBJ1-1 gives the whole variable domain SAVISQKPSRDICQRGTSLTIQCQVDSQVTMMFWYRQQPGQSLTLIATANQGSEATYESGFVIDKFPISRPNLTFSTLTVSNMSPEDSSIYLCSAEGWSGGANTEAFFGQGTRLTVV.

With regard to this clone: Other DNA sequences of this sample code for an identical CDR3. V and J are TRBV24-1 and TRBJ2-5; possibly TRBD2 for D (6 bases). V was pared by 5 bases and J by 5 bases, with 11 bases between. The CDR3 covers 13 residues. Germline assignment: CDR1 KGHDR and CDR2 SFDVKD. The CDR3 DNA is TGTGCCACCAGTGCCCCAGGAGGGGAGACCCAGTACTTC. This gives the protein CATSAPGGETQYF.

Comment on this clone: Other DNA sequences in the sample encode the same CDR3. The genes are TRBV5-1 and TRBJ1-2, with D tentatively TRBD1 (5 bases). V was trimmed by 2 bases and J by 3 bases, leaving 11 bases between them. The CDR3 is 14 residues long. CDR1 and CDR2 from the germline V gene are SGHRS and YFSETQ. The CDR3 DNA sequence: TGCGCCAGCAGCTTCCAGGGCGCGGACTATGGCTACACCTTC. Translating gives CASSFQGADYGYTF.

Concerning this clone: This sample includes further DNA sequences coding for the same CDR3. V gene TRBV3-1 (or the pseudogene TRBV3-2) combines with J gene TRBJ1-3, with 8 positions matching TRBD1. Germline V gene sequence: CDR1 LGHDT, CDR2 YNNKEL (reference sequence). V trimming: 6 bases; J trimming: 0 bases; junction bases outside the gene matches: 4. This CDR3 is 15 amino acids long. CDR3 in DNA: TGTGCCAGCAGTACAACAGGGGGCTCTGGAAACACCATATATTTT. Translating gives CASSTTGGSGNTIYF.

The chain combines TRBV9 with TRBJ1-3, with TRBD1 identical over 8 bases. The CDR3 totals 18 residues. With V trimmed by 2 bases and J by 2 bases, 12 bases remained unmatched. Looked up from germline, CDR1 is SGDLS and CDR2 is YYNGEE. In DNA, the CDR3 is TGTGCCAGCAGCGTTGCGAGTGACAGGGGTAGCGCTGGAAACACCATATATTTT. It translates to CASSVASDRGSAGNTIYF.

This sequence joins TRBV9 and TRBJ2-5, with D perhaps matching TRBD1 (6 bases). The length of the CDR3 is 14 residues. The V end was cut by 5 bases, the J end by 5 bases, with 16 bases between. The germline CDR1 and CDR2 sequences are SGDLS and YYNGEE. The CDR3 DNA follows: TGTGCCAGCAGTGTGCAGGGGTCGGGGGAGACCCAGTACTTC. It specifies CASSVQGSGETQYF.

The CDR3, as DNA: TGTGCCAGCAGCTTAGCACTCGACAGCTCCTACAATGAGCAGTTCTTC. Translated: CASSLALDSSYNEQFF. This chain connects TRBV7-8 to TRBJ2-1; the D gene is possibly TRBD1 (5 bases). The CDR3 length is 16 residues. V lost 0 bases, J lost 0 bases, and 9 bases lay in between. Germline assignment: CDR1 SGHVS and CDR2 FQNEAQ.

The gene calls are TRBV12-3 or TRBV12-4 and TRBJ2-7; D ambiguous. This CDR3 spans 12 amino acids. V was cut by 5 bases and J by 6 bases, with 11 bases left in between. The CDR3 nucleotides read TGTGCCAGCAGTCTTGGAGAAGGCGAGCAGTACTTC. Encoded protein: CASSLGEGEQYF.

The V gene is TRBV4-1, the J gene TRBJ2-5; TRBD2 matches 7 bases. The CDR3 length is 20 residues. Germline CDR1 and CDR2: MGHRA and YSYEKL. V lost 0 bases and J lost 2; bases outside the gene matches: 18. The CDR3 loop reads CASSQDLVLGGSGPQETQYF. Written as DNA, the CDR3 is TGCGCCAGCAGCCAAGATCTGGTATTGGGTGGTAGCGGGCCTCAAGAGACCCAGTACTTC.

The rearrangement uses TRBV21-1 and TRBJ2-7; TRBD2, the D gene given by the table, was not confirmed from the DNA. TRBV21-1 is a pseudogene segment. CDR3 length: 11 residues. The CDR3 spells CASSKGAEQYF. The CDR3 DNA reads as TGTGCCAGCAGCAAAGGCGCCGAGCAGTACTTC.

The chain recombines TRBV6-5 with TRBJ1-2; TRBD1 matches 7 bases. J was trimmed by 2 bases and V by 5 bases; bases with no gene match: 5. The CDR3 has 14 residues. Germline CDR1 reads MNHEY; CDR2 reads SVGAGI. CDR3 region: CASSIRQGNYGYTF. As DNA, the CDR3 is TGTGCCAGCAGTATCCGACAGGGCAACTATGGCTACACCTTC.

CDR3 bases: TGTGCCAGCAGCCAAGCAGGCAGCAATGAGCAGTTCTTC. This gives the protein CASSQAGSNEQFF. The chain couples TRBV3-1 (or the pseudogene TRBV3-2) to TRBJ2-1; unclear D gene. The CDR3 has 13 residues. V lost 1 base and J 6 bases, leaving 7 bases between the germline ends. Germline V gene lookup returns CDR1 LGHDT and CDR2 YNNKEL (reference sequence).

This chain links TRBV4-1 with TRBJ1-2; D unresolved. Germline assignment: CDR1 MGHRA and CDR2 YSYEKL. The CDR3 runs to 14 residues. Trimming took 2 bases from V and 4 from J, leaving 11 bases between them. CDR3 sequence reads: CASSQSGHSYGYTF. In DNA, the CDR3 is TGCGCCAGCAGCCAATCAGGCCACAGCTATGGCTACACCTTC.

The V and J genes are TRBV4-3 and TRBJ1-1; no definite D call. There are 14 residues in the CDR3. Trimming stripped 0 bases from V and 2 bases from J, with 7 bases between. Germline V gene sequence: CDR1 LGHNA, CDR2 YSLEER. The CDR3 is CASSQETRNTEAFF. The CDR3 DNA reads as TGCGCCAGCAGCCAAGAGACACGTAACACTGAAGCTTTCTTT.

The rearrangement joins TRBV18 to TRBJ2-7; 8 positions match TRBD1. After removal of 2 bases from V and 6 bases from J, the junction contained 12 bases not matched to a gene. The CDR3 sequence is 16 residues long. Germline lookup yields CDR1 KGHSH and CDR2 LQKENI. The CDR3 is CASSPSHQGASGEQYF. The CDR3 DNA reads as TGTGCCAGCTCACCAAGCCACCAGGGGGCGTCGGGCGAGCAGTACTTC.

This chain connects TRBV16 to TRBJ2-1, with 8 positions matching TRBD2. V was clipped by 0 bases and J by 7 bases; unmatched bases: 11. The CDR3 spans 17 residues. Germline loops: CDR1 KGHSY, CDR2 FQNENV. The CDR3: CASSQSATEREMNEQFF. CDR3 nucleotides: TGTGCCAGCAGCCAATCCGCCACTGAGCGGGAGATGAATGAGCAGTTCTTC.

The chain has TRBV7-2 and TRBJ2-7; the match to TRBD2 covers 9 bases. This CDR3 is built from 15 residues. J gave up 2 bases and V 5 bases, and 7 bases lay outside the gene matches. CDR1 and CDR2 from the germline V gene are SGHTA and FQGNSA. The CDR3 is CASSPMGGRAYEQYF. The CDR3 coding sequence is TGTGCCAGCAGCCCGATGGGCGGGAGGGCCTACGAGCAGTACTTC.